This entry lists 25 T cell receptor beta chains sequenced from one sample in a study of T cell responses to AZD1222 COVID-19 vaccine. TCRdb keeps only in-frame clones here, not all; method: immunoSEQ multiplex PCR. The table records some 100,000 clones, about 83% of them present only once. The sample consisted of peripheral blood, taken on day 0 of AZD1222 vaccination. These receptors all come from an adult in good health.

The J gene is TRBJ2-3, the V gene TRBV4-1; TRBD2 is a possible D gene (7 bases). The CDR3 runs 16 residues. V lost 0 bases and J lost 1, with 11 bases in between. Germline V CDR1 and CDR2: MGHRA, YSYEKL. This chain's CDR3 is CASSQDAGAGTDTQYF. Here the CDR3 DNA reads TGCGCCAGCAGCCAAGACGCGGGGGCCGGCACAGATACGCAGTATTTT.

The chain recombines TRBV7-2 with TRBJ2-5; D is perhaps TRBD1 (5 bases). This CDR3 spans 13 amino acids. Deletions cut 5 bases from V and 3 bases from J, with 10 bases between. The V gene's germline CDR1 is SGHTA and CDR2 FQGNSA. CDR3 amino acids: CASSKGQEETQYF. For the CDR3, the DNA is TGTGCCAGCAGCAAAGGACAAGAAGAGACCCAGTACTTC.

V and J are TRBV18 and TRBJ1-4; 9 bases fit TRBD1. The CDR3 totals 15 residues. The junction had 4 bases not matched to a gene; V was cut back by 3 bases and J by 5 bases. Germline V gene data show CDR1 as KGHSH and CDR2 as LQKENI. Written as DNA, the CDR3 is TGTGCCAGCTCACCCGGACAGGGGATGAATGAAAAACTGTTTTTT. Protein: CASSPGQGMNEKLFF.

The chain uses TRBV18 and TRBJ2-1; D not resolved. This CDR3 comprises 16 residues. Germline CDR1 KGHSH, CDR2 LQKENI. V lost 8 bases and J 5 bases, leaving 22 bases between the germline ends. DNA of the CDR3: TGTGCCAGCAAGGGCATCCGGACGGTAGAGAACAATGAGCAGTTCTTC. Its protein is CASKGIRTVENNEQFF.

V usage is TRBV7-3 and J usage is TRBJ2-2, with D possibly matching TRBD1 (5 bases). The germline CDR1 and CDR2 sequences are SGHTA and FQGTGA. Trimming pared 2 bases from V and 6 bases from J, leaving 13 bases between. The CDR3 totals 15 residues. As DNA, the CDR3 is TGTGCCAGCAGCTTACTTGCAGGGCTACCCGGGGAGCTGTTTTTT. It translates to CASSLLAGLPGELFF.

The chain couples TRBV10-3 to TRBJ2-7; 9 nucleotides agree with TRBD1. V dropped 10 bases and J dropped 5; count of bases not matched to a gene: 12. CDR1 and CDR2 from the germline V gene are ENHRY and SYGVKD. This CDR3 is built from 14 residues. The CDR3 region is CATRRGTGKNEQYF. The CDR3 DNA sequence: TGTGCCACACGGCGCGGGACAGGGAAAAACGAGCAGTACTTC.

The rearrangement links TRBV6-2 or TRBV6-3 to TRBJ1-2; no reliable D call. In germline, CDR1 is MNHEY, CDR2 SVGEGT. V dropped 2 bases and J dropped 0 bases, with 16 bases sitting between them. There are 17 residues in the CDR3. The CDR3 region has the DNA TGTGCCAGCAGTTACCTTCCGCCCACAGATTCTAACTATGGCTACACCTTC. Protein: CASSYLPPTDSNYGYTF.

The chain joins TRBV18 to TRBJ1-5; the D is unclear. Germline V gene lookup returns CDR1 KGHSH and CDR2 LQKENI. The CDR3 contains 14 residues. The V end was cut by 1 base, the J end by 2 bases, with 6 bases between. The chain's CDR3 is CASSPRTGNQPQHF. Here the CDR3 DNA reads TGTGCCAGCTCACCACGGACGGGCAATCAGCCCCAGCATTTT.

This chain connects TRBV15 to TRBJ1-5; D not resolved. Trimming removed 0 bases from V and 0 bases from J, with 12 bases in between. The CDR3 has 17 amino acids. Germline V CDR1 and CDR2: LNHNV, YYDKDF (reference sequence). CDR3 in amino acids: CATSREAAGYSNQPQHF. CDR3 sequence (DNA): TGTGCCACCAGCAGAGAGGCAGCCGGTTATAGCAATCAGCCCCAGCATTTT.

The CDR3 reads CASKGQLDVYEQYF. In DNA form, the CDR3 reads TGTGCCAGCAAGGGACAGCTGGACGTCTACGAGCAGTACTTC. This sequence joins TRBV7-2 and TRBJ2-7; 7 positions agree with TRBD1. V was pared by 7 bases and J by 3 bases, with 9 bases of the junction left unmatched. The V gene's germline CDR1 is SGHTA and CDR2 FQGNSA. The CDR3 consists of 14 residues.

The chain has TRBV18 and TRBJ1-1; D is unresolved. Trimming stripped 3 bases from V and 4 bases from J, with 15 bases between. The CDR3 runs to 15 residues. Germline values: CDR1 KGHSH, CDR2 LQKENI. Here the CDR3 reads CASSPSSFRGTEAFF. The DNA for the CDR3 is TGTGCCAGCTCACCGTCAAGTTTTCGGGGCACTGAAGCTTTCTTT. The full variable domain, rest sourced from reference TRBV18 and TRBJ1-1, is NAGVMQNPRHLVRRRGQEARLRCSPMKGHSHVYWYRQLPEEGLKFMVYLQKENIIDESGMPKERFSAEFPKEGPSILRIQQVVRGDSAAYFCASSPSSFRGTEAFFGQGTRLTVV.

This clone was picked up a small number of times. In the same sample, other DNA sequences code for this CDR3. This chain joins TRBV5-4 and TRBJ1-6, with a possible D match to TRBD1 (6 bases). The germline V and J ends were trimmed by 2 bases and 9 bases, with 12 bases remaining between them. The germline V gene has CDR1 SGHNT and CDR2 YYREEE (reference sequence). The CDR3 spans 14 residues. In nucleotides, the CDR3 is TGTGCCAGCAGCTTCACTACAGGGAGTTCACCCCTCCACTTT. This codes for CASSFTTGSSPLHF.

The table lists this clone with a count of one. The chain combines TRBV27 with TRBJ2-7; D may match TRBD1 or TRBD2 (5 bases each). Trimming took 2 bases from V and 8 from J, leaving 19 bases between them. Per germline, CDR1 MNHEY and CDR2 SMNVEV (reference sequence). CDR3 length: 15 residues. For the CDR3, the DNA is TGTGCCAGCAGTTTAGGGCCCCCAGAGAGGGGCAAGCAGTACTTC. The encoded protein is CASSLGPPERGKQYF.

In this sample, this clone turned up once. The chain couples TRBV24-1 to TRBJ2-3; D unresolved. Trimming left V 5 bases short and J 8 bases short, with 10 bases between. The CDR3 is 12 amino acids. Germline V lookup: CDR1 KGHDR, CDR2 SFDVKD. The CDR3 spells CATSVAPITQYF. The CDR3 DNA follows: TGTGCCACCAGTGTGGCTCCCATTACGCAGTATTTT.

The chain employs TRBV4-3 and TRBJ2-2; 7 bases are a match to TRBD2. The CDR3 length is 16 residues. The V and J ends lost 0 bases and 2 bases, in that order; junction bases with no gene match: 3. Per the germline V gene, CDR1 is LGHNA and CDR2 is YSLEER. CDR3 nucleotide sequence: TGCGCCAGCAGCCAAGAATCGGGGGGAAACACCGGGGAGCTGTTTTTT. Translating gives CASSQESGGNTGELFF.

The chain has TRBV7-9 and TRBJ1-4; a possible D gene is TRBD1 (6 bases). The CDR3 consists of 18 residues. Germline-derived CDR1 and CDR2 are SEHNR and FQNEAQ (reference sequence). Trimming took 0 bases from V and 0 from J, leaving 14 bases between them. Here the CDR3 reads CASSLAKQGHATNEKLFF. DNA of the CDR3: TGTGCCAGCAGCTTAGCGAAACAGGGTCATGCAACTAATGAAAAACTGTTTTTT. The variable domain in full, completed from reference TRBV7-9 and TRBJ1-4, reads DTGVSQNPRHKITKRGQNVTFRCDPISEHNRLYWYRQTLGQGPEFLTYFQNEAQLEKSRLLSDRFSAERPKGSFSTLEIQRTEQGDSAMYLCASSLAKQGHATNEKLFFGSGTQLSVL.

CDR3: CASSLTGGGNTIYF. For the CDR3, the DNA is TGTGCCAGCAGCTTGACAGGGGGCGGAAACACCATATATTTT. This chain connects TRBV5-6 to TRBJ1-3; 9 nucleotides agree with TRBD1. In germline, CDR1 is SGHDT, CDR2 YYEEEE. CDR3 size: 14 residues. The V and J ends lost 1 base and 4 bases, in that order; junction bases with no gene match: 0. The full variable domain, with the rest looked up from reference TRBV5-6 and TRBJ1-3, is DAGVTQSPTHLIKTRGQQVTLRCSPKSGHDTVSWYQQALGQGPQFIFQYYEEEERQRGNFPDRFSGHQFPNYSSELNVNALLLGDSALYLCASSLTGGGNTIYFGEGSWLTVV.

The chain is built from TRBV4-2 and TRBJ1-2; D gene uncertain. Trimming removed 0 bases at V and 3 bases at J, with 11 bases between. Germline V gives CDR1 LGHNA, CDR2 YNFKEQ. The CDR3 is 15 amino acids. The CDR3 is CASSQEWGKDYGYTF. The CDR3 DNA reads as TGTGCCAGCAGCCAAGAATGGGGTAAAGACTATGGCTACACCTTC.

The chain uses TRBV5-4 and TRBJ1-2; tentative D call: TRBD1 (6 bases). Germline CDR1 reads SGHNT; CDR2 reads YYREEE (reference sequence). This CDR3 spans 15 amino acids. V was shortened by 0 bases and J by 4 bases, with 13 bases between the two germline ends. The CDR3 loop is CASSLGGAQVYGYTF. The CDR3 DNA sequence: TGTGCCAGCAGCTTGGGGGGGGCGCAGGTCTATGGCTACACCTTC.

The chain joins TRBV7-8 to TRBJ1-2; D unresolved. Germline V lookup: CDR1 SGHVS, CDR2 FQNEAQ. The CDR3 is 13 residues long. Trimming stripped 5 bases from V and 3 bases from J, with 10 bases between. CDR3 coding DNA: TGTGCCAGCAGCCCCTTGAGCGACTATGGCTACACCTTC. This translates into CASSPLSDYGYTF.

In its sample, this clone was seen a few times. The gene calls are TRBV6-5 and TRBJ2-5; D may match TRBD1 or TRBD2 (5 bases each). Between the trimmed V and J ends, which lost 6 bases and 2 bases, there was a span of 16 bases. In germline, CDR1 is MNHEY, CDR2 SVGAGI. The CDR3 is 15 residues long. CDR3 bases: TGTGCCAGCAGATATTCCGGGACCTCACAAGAGACCCAGTACTTC. Translating it yields CASRYSGTSQETQYF.

This rearrangement joins TRBV14 to TRBJ2-5, with TRBD1 matching over 7 bases. CDR1 is SGHDN, CDR2 FVKESK, per germline. The CDR3 extends over 14 amino acids. V lost 4 bases, J lost 1 base, and 3 bases stayed unmatched. CDR3: CASSLDRAQETQYF. CDR3 in DNA: TGTGCCAGCAGCCTTGACAGGGCCCAAGAGACCCAGTACTTC. The variable domain in full, completed from reference TRBV14 and TRBJ2-5, reads EAGVTQFPSHSVIEKGQTVTLRCDPISGHDNLYWYRRVMGKEIKFLLHFVKESKQDESGMPNNRFLAERTGGTYSTLKVQPAELEDSGVYFCASSLDRAQETQYFGPGTRLLVL.

The chain is built from TRBV6-5 and TRBJ1-6, with 11 bases aligning to TRBD1. V lost 5 bases and J lost 10; bases outside the gene matches: 7. CDR1 is MNHEY, CDR2 SVGAGI, per germline. The CDR3 totals 15 residues. The CDR3 is CASSPKRDRGSPLHF. The DNA for the CDR3 is TGTGCCAGCAGTCCAAAGAGGGACAGGGGGTCACCCCTCCACTTT.

This rearrangement joins TRBV7-8 to TRBJ1-1; D uncertain. Trimming left V 5 bases short and J 4 bases short, with 17 bases between. This CDR3 is built from 15 residues. Germline V CDR1 and CDR2: SGHVS, FQNEAQ. The CDR3 DNA reads as TGTGCCAGCAGCCCCAACGTGGCGCCGGGCACTGAAGCTTTCTTT. Translating gives CASSPNVAPGTEAFF.

The chain recombines TRBV5-1 with TRBJ2-5, with D possibly TRBD2 on 7 matching bases. The CDR3 consists of 15 residues. The V end was cut by 4 bases, the J end by 5 bases, with 18 bases between. Germline V gene lookup returns CDR1 SGHRS and CDR2 YFSETQ. The CDR3 region is CASSAAGGREETQYF. The CDR3 DNA reads TGCGCCAGCAGCGCGGCTGGGGGGCGGGAGGAGACCCAGTACTTC.